One T cell receptor (beta chain) is described in this entry. These data originate in a study of OX40 agonist ivuxolimab in advanced cancers. Generated by immunoSEQ multiplex PCR, the TCRdb table keeps only in-frame clones and is missing some. The sample includes 48,000 or so clones, more than 85% of them seen just once. Prior autoimmune disease or systemic immunosuppression barred patients. The sample consisted of CD4+ or CD8+ T cells sorted from blood, taken in a trial of the OX40 agonist ivuxolimab. This TCR came from an adult with an advanced solid tumor such as melanoma, head and neck, liver or kidney cancer.

The CDR3 DNA sequence: TGTGCCAGCTCTCCAGCGGTATACTCCTACAATGAGCAGTTCTTC. It specifies CASSPAVYSYNEQFF. V usage is TRBV18 and J usage is TRBJ2-1; TRBD2 is a possible D gene (5 bases). The CDR3 spans 15 residues. Germline-derived CDR1 and CDR2 are KGHSH and LQKENI. Trimming pared 6 bases from V and 0 bases from J, leaving 12 bases between.